Following are 17 T cell receptor beta chains from one sample sequenced in a study of T-cell memory formation after mild COVID-19. TCRdb redid the calling of the 5' RACE reads with MiXCR, one entry per CDR3 protein. The table shows 300,000 to 350,000 distinct CDR3 sequences, with 10% to 15% occurring only once. Sample: PBMCs or a T cell subset sorted from them (not recorded which). The receptor set was obtained from a man aged 18 to 30 who had mild COVID-19 (a few samples of this study predate the infection). Cell type and time point are not known.

A few counts support this clonotype. The J gene is TRBJ1-1, the V gene TRBV19, with D unresolved. CDR1 and CDR2 (germline): LNHDA, SQIVND (reference sequence). Trimming pared 6 bases from V and 1 base from J, leaving 6 bases between. The length of the CDR3 is 12 residues. CDR3 sequence (DNA): TGTGCCAGTAGACTAGGGAACACTGAAGCTTTCTTT. Its protein is CASRLGNTEAFF. Full variable domain (rest looked up from reference TRBV19 and TRBJ1-1): DGGITQSPKYLFRKEGQNVTLSCEQNLNHDAMYWYRQDPGQGLRLIYYSQIVNDFQKGDIAEGYSVSREKKESFPLTVTSAQKNPTAFYLCASRLGNTEAFFGQGTRLTVV.

This clonotype appeared a few times. V is TRBV2 and J is TRBJ2-2; possible D gene TRBD2, 6 bases. The CDR3 sequence is 14 residues long. Deletions cut 3 bases from V and 4 bases from J, with 9 bases between. CDR1 is SNHLY, CDR2 FYNNEI, per germline. The CDR3: CASSDRRGTGELFF. For the CDR3, the DNA is TGTGCCAGCAGTGATCGGCGGGGCACCGGGGAGCTGTTTTTT.

This clonotype has only a few counts. The chain recombines TRBV30 with TRBJ2-1, with 9 positions matching TRBD1. This CDR3 contains 13 residues. Germline CDR1 is GTSNPN and CDR2 is SVGIG (reference sequence). Trimming cost V 4 bases and J 7 bases; bases outside gene matches: 5. The CDR3: CAWKGTGRNEQFF. The CDR3, as DNA: TGTGCCTGGAAGGGGACAGGGAGGAATGAGCAGTTCTTC. Complete variable domain (other parts from reference TRBV30 and TRBJ2-1): SQTIHQWPATLVQPVGSPLSLECTVEGTSNPNLYWYRQAAGRGLQLLFYSVGIGQISSEVPQNLSASRPQDRQFILSSKKLLLSDSGFYLCAWKGTGRNEQFFGPGTRLTVL.

This clonotype was counted a few times. The chain links TRBV28 to TRBJ2-7; maybe TRBD2 (7 bases). The length of the CDR3 is 14 residues. V was pared by 5 bases and J by 6 bases, with 17 bases between. CDR1 MDHEN and CDR2 SYDVKM come from the germline V gene. This CDR3 is CASSGGGGDLEQYV. In DNA, the CDR3 is TGTGCCAGCAGTGGGGGAGGGGGGGACCTCGAGCAGTACGTC.

This rearrangement joins TRBV7-8 to TRBJ1-1, with 8 bases matching TRBD1. The V gene's germline CDR1 is SGHVS and CDR2 FQNEAQ. The V segment lost 6 bases and the J segment 3 bases; nucleotides outside the gene matches: 6. CDR3 length equals 14 residues. CDR3 coding DNA: TGTGCCAGCAGATCTCAGGGGGCTGACACTGAAGCTTTCTTT. Encoded protein: CASRSQGADTEAFF.

The DNA of the CDR3 is TGTGCCAGCAGCTCGTCGGACAGGACGGAAAAACTGTTTTTT. It codes for CASSSSDRTEKLFF. The V call is TRBV11-1, the J call TRBJ1-4, with 7 nucleotides matching TRBD1. The CDR3 consists of 14 residues. With 4 bases clipped from V and 8 bases from J, the junction kept 7 bases outside the gene matches. In germline, CDR1 is SGHAT, CDR2 FQDESV (reference sequence).

In its sample, this clonotype was seen a few times. The V and J genes are TRBV7-2 and TRBJ1-5, with D unclear. Per germline, CDR1 SGHTA and CDR2 FQGNSA. Trimming left V 1 base short and J 9 bases short, with 13 bases between. The CDR3 runs to 14 residues. This CDR3 reads CASSLEVAIRPQHF. The CDR3, as DNA: TGTGCCAGCAGCTTAGAAGTTGCTATCAGGCCCCAGCATTTT.

The chain joins TRBV11-1 to TRBJ1-1; 7 bases are shared with TRBD1. CDR1 and CDR2 from the germline V gene are SGHAT and FQDESV (reference sequence). This CDR3 is built from 16 residues. V was pared by 5 bases and J by 0 bases, with 9 bases of the junction left unmatched. In DNA, the CDR3 is TGTGCCAGCAGCGCCCGGGACAGCATTGTGAACACTGAAGCTTTCTTT. Translating gives CASSARDSIVNTEAFF.

V gene TRBV11-2 combines with J gene TRBJ2-5, with D perhaps TRBD2 (5 bases). In germline, CDR1 is SGHAT, CDR2 FQNNGV. V lost 3 bases and J 0 bases, leaving 11 bases between the germline ends. This CDR3 has 15 amino acids. CDR3 coding DNA: TGTGCCAGCAGCTTCGGGCTGAGGGACCAAGAGACCCAGTACTTC. Translation gives CASSFGLRDQETQYF.

This clonotype was picked up a small number of times. This rearrangement joins TRBV19 to TRBJ1-1, with D hard to call. V was cut by 3 bases and J by 9 bases, with 20 bases left in between. CDR1 and CDR2 (germline): LNHDA, SQIVND (reference sequence). The CDR3 contains 15 residues. The CDR3 is CASSIRRPGIEKAFF. The CDR3 nucleotides read TGTGCCAGTAGTATCCGTAGGCCCGGGATTGAAAAAGCTTTCTTT.

The chain recombines TRBV10-3 with TRBJ2-5, with 8 bases that match TRBD1. Germline V gives CDR1 ENHRY, CDR2 SYGVKD. The CDR3 has 13 amino acids. Losses at the gene ends were 3 bases for V and 5 bases for J; bases not matched to a gene: 2. The CDR3 sequence is CAISDRGRETQYF. CDR3 DNA sequence: TGTGCCATCAGTGACAGGGGGCGGGAGACCCAGTACTTC.

The chain is built from TRBV6-2 or TRBV6-3 and TRBJ2-1; 9 positions match TRBD1. J was trimmed by 6 bases and V by 5 bases; bases with no gene match: 14. The CDR3 is 17 amino acids. Germline V gives CDR1 MNHEY, CDR2 SVGEGT. The chain's CDR3 is CASSIGYGTGSANEQFF. In DNA form, the CDR3 reads TGTGCCAGCAGTATTGGATATGGGACAGGGAGCGCCAATGAGCAGTTCTTC.

This chain joins TRBV4-3 and TRBJ1-1; no clear D. Germline V CDR1 and CDR2: LGHNA, YSLEER. This CDR3 spans 15 amino acids. V was shortened by 2 bases and J by 4 bases, with 14 bases between the two germline ends. The CDR3 loop is CASSQTVGRSTEAFF. CDR3 DNA sequence: TGCGCCAGCAGCCAAACTGTAGGGAGGTCCACTGAAGCTTTCTTT.

At least ten counts were recorded for this clonotype. The V and J genes are TRBV5-1 and TRBJ2-7; D remains ambiguous. The CDR3 loop spans 15 amino acids. Germline V gene lookup returns CDR1 SGHRS and CDR2 YFSETQ. V was shortened by 4 bases and J by 0 bases, with 14 bases between the two germline ends. In DNA form, the CDR3 reads TGCGCCAGCAGCCCGTTTCGTCGAAGCTCCTACGAGCAGTACTTC. Translation: CASSPFRRSSYEQYF.

This clonotype showed up just a few times. This chain joins TRBV18 and TRBJ1-5, with D maybe TRBD1 (5 bases). Per the germline V gene, CDR1 is KGHSH and CDR2 is LQKENI. This CDR3 comprises 14 residues. V was trimmed by 1 base and J by 4 bases, leaving 8 bases between them. This CDR3 reads CASSPLEGNQPQHF. CDR3 DNA: TGTGCCAGCTCACCACTCGAGGGGAATCAGCCCCAGCATTTT.

V and J are TRBV10-3 and TRBJ2-3; 9 positions agree with TRBD1. V gave up 5 bases and J gave up 3 bases; unmatched junction bases: 3. In germline, CDR1 is ENHRY, CDR2 SYGVKD. The CDR3 spans 14 residues. The CDR3 coding sequence is TGTGCCATCAGTAGGGACAGGGAGACAGATACGCAGTATTTT. This gives the protein CAISRDRETDTQYF.

This clonotype has ten or more counts. V usage is TRBV6-5 and J usage is TRBJ2-1, with 9 positions matching TRBD1. Germline V gene data show CDR1 as MNHEY and CDR2 as SVGAGI. V lost 4 bases and J lost 4; bases outside the gene matches: 5. The CDR3 has 15 amino acids. CDR3 nucleotides: TGTGCCAGCAGTTCCACAGGGGGCAGGTACAATGAGCAGTTCTTC. Its translation is CASSSTGGRYNEQFF.